Sequencing of this T cell receptor beta chain was carried out in a study of early T cells in non-severe SARS-CoV-2 infection. The wider study: Bulk RNA from unsorted whole blood was sequenced; chains were unpaired. Study-wide points: Lookups in VDJdb leaned toward anti-spike CD8 responses and missed private and CD4 specificities.

Germline V gene lookup returns CDR1 SEHNR and CDR2 FQNEAQ (reference sequence). V was trimmed by 0 bases and J by 1 base, leaving 6 bases between them. This CDR3 comprises 14 residues. Notes on this clonotype: The antigen is undetermined.

Attached unique molecular identifiers marked individual cDNA molecules. Each CDR3 protein gets one entry after TCRdb re-called the 5' RACE reads with MiXCR. The sample gives 75,000 or so distinct CDR3 sequences, around 15% of which show up once; roughly 9.8% is in the top ten. The clonotype was recovered from an adult who was a healthcare worker with PCR-confirmed SARS-CoV-2 infection or an uninfected control (not recorded which). The chain recombines TRBV7-9 with TRBJ2-5; no clear D gene. The specimen was whole blood. The CDR3 here is CASSLASSQETQYF. The DNA for the CDR3 is TGTGCCAGCAGCTTAGCGAGCAGCCAAGAGACCCAGTACTTC.